A single sample is the source of the 32 T cell receptor beta chains below, sequenced in a study of shared T cell receptors in the human thymus. The data were produced by immunoSEQ multiplex PCR, yet TCRdb's version contains in-frame clones alone and is incomplete. The table has hundreds of thousands of clones, around 87% seen once; the top ten hold about 0.0094%. The sample was also reused in another study, on human thymus T cells.

Input material: thymocytes. These receptors all come from a boy under two years old with a congenital heart defect.

In its sample, this clone was seen once. The rearrangement links TRBV7-2 to TRBJ2-7; D is perhaps TRBD2 (6 bases). Trimming shortened V by 3 bases and J by 3 bases, and 18 bases separated the two germline ends. CDR1 and CDR2 from the germline V gene are SGHTA and FQGNSA. The CDR3 is 16 amino acids. CDR3 in DNA: TGTGCCAGCAGCTTGAGACTAGTTCCCCGTTTCTACGAGCAGTACTTC. Encoded protein: CASSLRLVPRFYEQYF. The whole variable domain, remainder taken from reference TRBV7-2 and TRBJ2-7, is GAGVSQSPSNKVTEKGKDVELRCDPISGHTALYWYRQSLGQGLEFLIYFQGNSAPDKSGLPSDRFSAERTGGSVSTLTIQRTQQEDSAVYLCASSLRLVPRFYEQYFGPGTRLTVT.

As concerns this clone: A read error may produce the germline difference seen at one junction end. V gene TRBV2 combines with J gene TRBJ2-7; 9 bases line up with TRBD1. Germline-derived CDR1 and CDR2 are SNHLY and FYNNEI. The CDR3 spans 15 residues. CDR3 protein: CARRVPGQGGHEQYF. For the CDR3, the DNA is TGTGCCCGCAGGGTACCGGGACAGGGAGGCCACGAGCAGTACTTC.

V and J are TRBV18 and TRBJ2-1; D perhaps matches TRBD2 (6 bases). The V and J ends lost 3 bases and 6 bases respectively, with 21 bases between them. The CDR3 has 17 amino acids. CDR1 is KGHSH and CDR2 is LQKENI in the germline V gene. As DNA, the CDR3 is TGTGCCAGCTCACCGACGGGAGACGCAACTAACCGCAATGAGCAGTTCTTC. Protein product: CASSPTGDATNRNEQFF.

V and J are TRBV15 and TRBJ1-1, with a weak D call TRBD1 (6 bases). Per the germline V gene, CDR1 is LNHNV and CDR2 is YYDKDF (reference sequence). Trimming pared 5 bases from V and 5 bases from J, leaving 24 bases between. The CDR3 runs 17 residues. CDR3 in DNA: TGTGCCACCAGCCCGAAAGTTCTGGCTGGGGGCTGGACTGAAGCTTTCTTT. As protein: CATSPKVLAGGWTEAFF.

This chain connects TRBV10-2 to TRBJ2-3; 13 bases are a match to TRBD2. This CDR3 spans 18 amino acids. Losses at the gene ends were 8 bases for V and 5 bases for J; bases not matched to a gene: 16. The germline V gene encodes CDR1 WSHSY and CDR2 SAAADI. CDR3 in amino acids: CASEGQRTSGSREDTQYF. Here the CDR3 DNA reads TGCGCCAGCGAAGGCCAGCGGACTAGCGGGAGCAGGGAAGATACGCAGTATTTT.

V usage is TRBV9 and J usage is TRBJ2-3; TRBD2 is a possible D gene (5 bases). CDR1 is SGDLS, CDR2 YYNGEE, per germline. The CDR3 length is 14 residues. Deletions cut 3 bases from V and 4 bases from J, with 12 bases between. The DNA for the CDR3 is TGTGCCAGCAGCGGGACTCGGACTTCAGATACGCAGTATTTT. Protein sequence: CASSGTRTSDTQYF.

A few counts support this clone. The chain joins TRBV15 to TRBJ1-3; D is undetermined. The V and J ends lost 9 bases and 2 bases respectively, with 8 bases between them. The V gene's germline CDR1 is LNHNV and CDR2 YYDKDF (reference sequence). The length of the CDR3 is 12 residues. The CDR3 sequence is CATATAGNTIYF. CDR3 sequence (DNA): TGTGCCACGGCAACCGCTGGAAACACCATATATTTT.

The gene calls are TRBV9 and TRBJ2-3, with D unresolved. CDR3 length: 16 residues. Looked up from germline, CDR1 is SGDLS and CDR2 is YYNGEE. Between the trimmed V and J ends, which lost 0 bases and 0 bases, there was a span of 11 bases. CDR3 nucleotides: TGTGCCAGCAGCGTAGGTGTCAGGTCGAGCACAGATACGCAGTATTTT. It codes for CASSVGVRSSTDTQYF.

The chain employs TRBV27 and TRBJ2-7; D not certain. Trimming removed 2 bases at V and 5 bases at J, with 22 bases between. Germline V lookup: CDR1 MNHEY, CDR2 SMNVEV (reference sequence). The CDR3 has 17 residues. This chain's CDR3 is CASSLRGPRIAFHEQYF. For the CDR3, the DNA is TGTGCCAGCAGTTTACGTGGGCCGCGTATTGCCTTCCACGAGCAGTACTTC.

The rearrangement uses TRBV19 and TRBJ1-5, with unresolved D. V was cut by 0 bases and J by 9 bases, with 9 bases left in between. The CDR3 has 13 amino acids. CDR1 and CDR2 (germline): LNHDA, SQIVND (reference sequence). CDR3 coding DNA: TGTGCCAGTAGTATAGATGTAGAATCGCCCCAGCATTTT. The encoded protein is CASSIDVESPQHF.

This sequence joins TRBV15 and TRBJ1-1; 9 nucleotides line up with TRBD1. J was trimmed by 3 bases and V by 9 bases; bases with no gene match: 5. CDR3 length equals 13 residues. Germline V gene lookup returns CDR1 LNHNV and CDR2 YYDKDF (reference sequence). This chain's CDR3 is CATLRDRDTEAFF. The CDR3 DNA reads TGTGCCACACTCCGGGACAGGGACACTGAAGCTTTCTTT.

The rearrangement joins TRBV5-4 to TRBJ2-1, with 7 positions matching TRBD1. V trimming: 4 bases; J trimming: 1 base; junction bases outside the gene matches: 14. Germline CDR1 is SGHNT and CDR2 is YYREEE (reference sequence). This CDR3 is 18 amino acids long. In nucleotides, the CDR3 is TGTGCCAGCAGCATCGGTACAGGGGTCTATACTTCCTACAATGAGCAGTTCTTC. This codes for CASSIGTGVYTSYNEQFF.

The CDR3 nucleotides are TGCGCCAGCAGCCAAGAAGCGGGGGGGATACGGCAGAACACTGAAGCTTTCTTT. It yields the protein CASSQEAGGIRQNTEAFF. V and J are TRBV4-1 and TRBJ1-1; a possible D gene is TRBD1 (5 bases). The CDR3 is made up of 18 amino acids. V was trimmed by 0 bases and J by 1 base, leaving 18 bases between them. CDR1 and CDR2 from the germline V gene are MGHRA and YSYEKL.

This clone was seen a single time. The V and J genes are TRBV15 and TRBJ1-5; D is possibly TRBD1 (5 bases). The CDR3 totals 17 residues. Germline CDR1 is LNHNV and CDR2 is YYDKDF (reference sequence). The V end lost 2 bases, the J end lost 0 bases, and 14 bases lay between the germline ends. The CDR3 region has the DNA TGTGCCACCAGCAGAAAAGGGACTCACCATAGCAATCAGCCCCAGCATTTT. This translates into CATSRKGTHHSNQPQHF.

The chain is built from TRBV5-6 and TRBJ2-2, with 11 nucleotides matching TRBD2. V was pared by 4 bases and J by 1 base, with 3 bases of the junction left unmatched. Germline V gene lookup returns CDR1 SGHDT and CDR2 YYEEEE. CDR3 size: 16 residues. The CDR3 sequence is CASSIGTSGNTGELFF. The DNA for the CDR3 is TGTGCCAGCAGCATCGGGACTAGCGGGAACACCGGGGAGCTGTTTTTT.

In its sample, this clone was seen a few times. The chain joins TRBV4-3 to TRBJ1-4; 7 bases map to TRBD1. With V trimmed by 0 bases and J by 0 bases, 10 bases remained unmatched. CDR1 and CDR2 from the germline V gene are LGHNA and YSLEER. The CDR3 covers 19 residues. Here the CDR3 DNA reads TGCGCCAGCAGCCAAGATGGGGGACAGCCCGTTACAACTAATGAAAAACTGTTTTTT. As protein: CASSQDGGQPVTTNEKLFF.

The rearrangement joins TRBV11-3 to TRBJ1-2; D not certain. Trimming cost V 4 bases and J 5 bases, with 17 bases left between them. The CDR3 runs to 15 residues. Germline CDR1 and CDR2: SGHNT and YENEEA. Written as DNA, the CDR3 is TGTGCCAGCAGCTACCCACCATCCGTGAGGTATGGCTACACCTTC. This sequence encodes CASSYPPSVRYGYTF.

This rearrangement joins TRBV5-6 to TRBJ1-2, with 11 bases lining up with TRBD1. The V gene's germline CDR1 is SGHDT and CDR2 YYEEEE. This CDR3 has 16 amino acids. The junction had 7 bases not matched to a gene; V was cut back by 4 bases and J by 2 bases. The CDR3 coding sequence is TGTGCCAGCAGCCCTGGACAGGGGGCGGGAAACTATGGCTACACCTTC. It specifies CASSPGQGAGNYGYTF. The full variable domain, rest sourced from reference TRBV5-6 and TRBJ1-2, is DAGVTQSPTHLIKTRGQQVTLRCSPKSGHDTVSWYQQALGQGPQFIFQYYEEEERQRGNFPDRFSGHQFPNYSSELNVNALLLGDSALYLCASSPGQGAGNYGYTFGSGTRLTVV.

The rearrangement joins TRBV4-1 to TRBJ2-1, with 10 nucleotides matching TRBD2. Germline V gene data show CDR1 as MGHRA and CDR2 as YSYEKL. With V trimmed by 0 bases and J by 2 bases, 13 bases remained unmatched. The CDR3 loop spans 20 amino acids. CDR3 amino acids: CASSQDTKRAGGTTYNEQFF. For the CDR3, the DNA is TGCGCCAGCAGCCAAGATACCAAGCGAGCGGGAGGGACGACCTACAATGAGCAGTTCTTC.

This rearrangement joins TRBV27 to TRBJ2-7; D is uncertain. Between the trimmed V and J ends, which lost 3 bases and 2 bases, there was a span of 8 bases. The CDR3 is 13 residues long. The germline CDR1 and CDR2 sequences are MNHEY and SMNVEV (reference sequence). The CDR3 nucleotides are TGTGCCAGCAGTTTGGGCAGGCCCTACGAGCAGTACTTC. It codes for CASSLGRPYEQYF.

The J gene is TRBJ2-7, the V gene TRBV7-9; possible D gene TRBD2, 6 bases. CDR1 SEHNR and CDR2 FQNEAQ come from the germline V gene (reference sequence). The ends were cut back, 6 bases at V and 3 bases at J, with 18 bases in the middle. CDR3 length equals 15 residues. The CDR3 DNA reads TGTGCCAGCAGACCAGATCCCCAGGGAGGCTACGAGCAGTACTTC. Amino acids: CASRPDPQGGYEQYF.

The chain combines TRBV10-2 with TRBJ2-7, with TRBD1 as a possible D gene (6 bases). V gave up 3 bases and J gave up 5 bases, with 14 bases separating them. This CDR3 is 14 amino acids long. The germline gives CDR1 WSHSY, CDR2 SAAADI. CDR3 sequence reads: CASSDPQGPHEQYF. The CDR3 region has the DNA TGCGCCAGCAGTGACCCACAGGGCCCCCACGAGCAGTACTTC.

J is TRBJ2-1 and V is TRBV11-2, with 9 bases fitting TRBD2. The germline CDR1 and CDR2 sequences are SGHAT and FQNNGV. The CDR3 is 17 amino acids. V trimming: 1 base; J trimming: 5 bases; junction bases outside the gene matches: 9. The CDR3 sequence is CASSLVLAGPHHNEQFF. The DNA of the CDR3 is TGTGCCAGCAGCTTAGTCCTAGCGGGGCCCCACCACAATGAGCAGTTCTTC.

The gene calls are TRBV28 and TRBJ2-5; D is perhaps TRBD2 (6 bases). Per the germline V gene, CDR1 is MDHEN and CDR2 is SYDVKM. CDR3 size: 15 residues. With 8 bases removed from V and 5 bases from J, the gap between germline ends came to 21 bases. Here the CDR3 reads CASETKDYRWETQYF. The CDR3 nucleotides read TGTGCCAGCGAGACCAAGGACTACCGGTGGGAGACCCAGTACTTC.

V gene TRBV4-3 combines with J gene TRBJ2-7, with 7 bases aligning to TRBD2. Germline V lookup: CDR1 LGHNA, CDR2 YSLEER. The CDR3 consists of 17 residues. V gave up 0 bases and J gave up 0 bases; unmatched junction bases: 8. The chain's CDR3 is CASSQDVVGGGSYEQYF. CDR3 DNA sequence: TGCGCCAGCAGCCAAGATGTCGTGGGCGGGGGCTCCTACGAGCAGTACTTC.

The chain recombines TRBV11-2 with TRBJ2-5; D is unresolved. V lost 3 bases, J lost 5 bases, and 13 bases lay in between. Germline CDR1 and CDR2: SGHAT and FQNNGV. This CDR3 is built from 14 residues. CDR3: CASSFQYSEETQYF. CDR3 in DNA: TGTGCCAGCAGCTTCCAATACAGTGAGGAGACCCAGTACTTC.

CDR3 nucleotide sequence: TGTGCCAGCAGTTGGGGAGCCATAACGCGACAGGGCGTCGCGAACACTGAAGCTTTCTTT. Translation gives CASSWGAITRQGVANTEAFF. The V call is TRBV28, the J call TRBJ1-1; 7 bases match TRBD1. Germline V gives CDR1 MDHEN, CDR2 SYDVKM. CDR3 length: 20 amino acids. Losses at the gene ends were 4 bases for V and 1 base for J; bases not matched to a gene: 21. Full variable domain (outside the CDR3, taken from reference TRBV28 and TRBJ1-1): DVKVTQSSRYLVKRTGEKVFLECVQDMDHENMFWYRQDPGLGLRLIYFSYDVKMKEKGDIPEGYSVSREKKERFSLILESASTNQTSMYLCASSWGAITRQGVANTEAFFGQGTRLTVV.

The chain carries TRBV19 and TRBJ2-3; D is perhaps TRBD2 (6 bases). This CDR3 has 13 residues. The ends were cut back, 7 bases at V and 2 bases at J, with 10 bases in the middle. Looked up from germline, CDR1 is LNHDA and CDR2 is SQIVND (reference sequence). CDR3 in amino acids: CASMGTVTDTQYF. The CDR3 nucleotides are TGTGCCAGTATGGGGACTGTCACAGATACGCAGTATTTT.

The genes are TRBV11-2 and TRBJ2-5; possibly TRBD1 for D (5 bases). Germline lookup yields CDR1 SGHAT and CDR2 FQNNGV. The CDR3 is 14 amino acids. V was trimmed by 4 bases and J by 4 bases, leaving 13 bases between them. The CDR3 DNA reads as TGTGCCAGCAGCTCCTACGGACACCCAGAGACCCAGTACTTC. Its translation is CASSSYGHPETQYF.

The chain joins TRBV5-6 to TRBJ1-1, with TRBD1 as a possible D gene (6 bases). The CDR3 sequence is 17 residues long. Per the germline V gene, CDR1 is SGHDT and CDR2 is YYEEEE. The V end lost 1 base, the J end lost 3 bases, and 19 bases lay between the germline ends. Here the CDR3 DNA reads TGTGCCAGCAGCTTGAGCCAGGCCCGACAGGAGTACACTGAAGCTTTCTTT. Translated: CASSLSQARQEYTEAFF. Full variable domain (missing parts from reference TRBV5-6 and TRBJ1-1): DAGVTQSPTHLIKTRGQQVTLRCSPKSGHDTVSWYQQALGQGPQFIFQYYEEEERQRGNFPDRFSGHQFPNYSSELNVNALLLGDSALYLCASSLSQARQEYTEAFFGQGTRLTVV.

The chain links TRBV6-5 to TRBJ2-1; no definite D call. The CDR3 has 16 amino acids. CDR1 and CDR2 (germline): MNHEY, SVGAGI. With 2 bases removed from V and 0 bases from J, the gap between germline ends came to 11 bases. CDR3 sequence reads: CASSYLLESSYNEQFF. CDR3 bases: TGTGCCAGCAGTTACCTCCTAGAAAGCTCCTACAATGAGCAGTTCTTC.

The J gene is TRBJ2-1, the V gene TRBV5-4, with 11 bases aligning to TRBD2. The length of the CDR3 is 17 residues. CDR1 is SGHNT, CDR2 YYREEE, per germline (reference sequence). With 3 bases clipped from V and 0 bases from J, the junction kept 5 bases outside the gene matches. The CDR3 sequence: CASSSSGRKSSYNEQFF. For the CDR3, the DNA is TGTGCCAGCAGCTCTAGCGGGAGGAAGAGCTCCTACAATGAGCAGTTCTTC.